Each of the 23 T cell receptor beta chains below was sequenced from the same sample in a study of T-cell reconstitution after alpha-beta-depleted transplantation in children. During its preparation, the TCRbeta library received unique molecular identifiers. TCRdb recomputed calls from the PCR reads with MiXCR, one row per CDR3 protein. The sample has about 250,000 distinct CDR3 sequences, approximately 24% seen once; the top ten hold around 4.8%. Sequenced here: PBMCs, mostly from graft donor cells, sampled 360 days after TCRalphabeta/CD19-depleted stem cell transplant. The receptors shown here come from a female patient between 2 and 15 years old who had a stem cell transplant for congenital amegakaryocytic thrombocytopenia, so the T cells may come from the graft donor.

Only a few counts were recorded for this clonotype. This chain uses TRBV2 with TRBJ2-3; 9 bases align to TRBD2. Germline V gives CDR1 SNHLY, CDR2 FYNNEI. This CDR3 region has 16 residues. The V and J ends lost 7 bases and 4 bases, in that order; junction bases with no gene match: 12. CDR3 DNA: TGTGCCAGCACCAGCTCTAGCGGGAACCCGGCAGATACGCAGTATTTT. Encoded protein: CASTSSSGNPADTQYF.

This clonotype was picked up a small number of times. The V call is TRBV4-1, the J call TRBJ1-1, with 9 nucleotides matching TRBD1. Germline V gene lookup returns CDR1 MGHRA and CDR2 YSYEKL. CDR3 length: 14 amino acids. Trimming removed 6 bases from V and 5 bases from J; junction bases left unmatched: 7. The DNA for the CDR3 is TGCGCCAGCAGGGTACAGGGGGCTCGAACTGAAGCTTTCTTT. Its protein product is CASRVQGARTEAFF.

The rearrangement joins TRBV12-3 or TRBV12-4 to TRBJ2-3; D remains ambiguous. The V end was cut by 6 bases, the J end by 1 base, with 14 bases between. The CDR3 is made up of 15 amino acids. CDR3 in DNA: TGTGCCAGCAGCCAGTCCCCTCCGCGCACAGATACGCAGTATTTT. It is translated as CASSQSPPRTDTQYF.

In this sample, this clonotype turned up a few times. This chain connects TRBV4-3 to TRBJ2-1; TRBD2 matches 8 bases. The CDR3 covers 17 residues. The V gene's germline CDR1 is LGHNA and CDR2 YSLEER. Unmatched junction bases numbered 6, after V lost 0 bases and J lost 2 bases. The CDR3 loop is CASSQDSSGGPYNEQFF. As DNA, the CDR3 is TGCGCCAGCAGCCAAGATTCCAGCGGGGGTCCCTACAATGAGCAGTTCTTC.

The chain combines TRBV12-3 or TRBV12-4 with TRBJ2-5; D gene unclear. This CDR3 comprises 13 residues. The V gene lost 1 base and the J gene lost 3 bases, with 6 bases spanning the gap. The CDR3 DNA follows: TGTGCCAGCAGTTTAGTAGTAAAAGAGACCCAGTACTTC. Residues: CASSLVVKETQYF.

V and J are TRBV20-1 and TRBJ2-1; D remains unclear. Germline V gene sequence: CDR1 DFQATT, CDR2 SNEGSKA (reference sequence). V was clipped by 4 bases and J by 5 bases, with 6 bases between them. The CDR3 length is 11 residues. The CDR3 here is CSAIAHNEQFF. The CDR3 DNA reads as TGCAGTGCTATCGCGCACAATGAGCAGTTCTTC.

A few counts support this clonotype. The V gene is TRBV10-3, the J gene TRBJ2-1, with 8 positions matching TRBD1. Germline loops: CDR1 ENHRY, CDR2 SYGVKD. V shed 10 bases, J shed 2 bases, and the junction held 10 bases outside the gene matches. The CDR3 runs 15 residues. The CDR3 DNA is TGTGCCACCACCCCGGACAGGGTCGCCTACAATGAGCAGTTCTTC. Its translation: CATTPDRVAYNEQFF.

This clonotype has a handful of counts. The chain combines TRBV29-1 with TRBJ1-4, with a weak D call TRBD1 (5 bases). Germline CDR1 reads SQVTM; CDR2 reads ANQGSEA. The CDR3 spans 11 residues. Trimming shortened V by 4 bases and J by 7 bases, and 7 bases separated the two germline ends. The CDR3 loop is CSVVGGEKLFF. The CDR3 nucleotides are TGCAGCGTTGTTGGGGGTGAAAAACTGTTTTTT.

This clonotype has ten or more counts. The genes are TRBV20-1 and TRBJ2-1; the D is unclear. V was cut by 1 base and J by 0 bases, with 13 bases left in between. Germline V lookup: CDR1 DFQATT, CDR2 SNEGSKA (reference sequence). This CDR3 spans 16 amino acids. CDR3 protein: CSARVWRQSSYNEQFF. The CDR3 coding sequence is TGCAGTGCTAGAGTATGGCGCCAAAGCTCCTACAATGAGCAGTTCTTC.

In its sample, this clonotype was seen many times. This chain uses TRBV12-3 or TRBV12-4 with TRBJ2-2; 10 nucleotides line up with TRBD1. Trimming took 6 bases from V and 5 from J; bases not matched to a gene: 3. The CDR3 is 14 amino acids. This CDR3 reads CASRRDRGTGELFF. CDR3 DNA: TGTGCCAGCAGGAGGGACAGGGGTACCGGGGAGCTGTTTTTT.

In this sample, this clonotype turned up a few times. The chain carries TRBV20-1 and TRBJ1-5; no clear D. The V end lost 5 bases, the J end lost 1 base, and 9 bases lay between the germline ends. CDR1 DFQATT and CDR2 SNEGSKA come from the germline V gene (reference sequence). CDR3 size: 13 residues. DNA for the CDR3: TGCAGTGCTCCCACTGGGAGCAATCAGCCCCAGCATTTT. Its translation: CSAPTGSNQPQHF.

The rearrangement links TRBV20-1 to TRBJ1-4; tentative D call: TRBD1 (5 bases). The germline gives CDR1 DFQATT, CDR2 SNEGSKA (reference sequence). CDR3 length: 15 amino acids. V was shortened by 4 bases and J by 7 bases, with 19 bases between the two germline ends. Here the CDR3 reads CSAIDLGVGSEKLFF. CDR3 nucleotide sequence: TGCAGTGCTATCGATTTAGGGGTCGGGAGTGAAAAACTGTTTTTT.

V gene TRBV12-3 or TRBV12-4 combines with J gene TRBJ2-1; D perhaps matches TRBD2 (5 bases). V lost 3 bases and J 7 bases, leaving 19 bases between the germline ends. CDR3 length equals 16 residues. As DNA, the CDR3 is TGTGCCAGCAGTTTTTTGTACGGGCCCCCGGGGAATGAGCAGTTCTTC. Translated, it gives CASSFLYGPPGNEQFF.

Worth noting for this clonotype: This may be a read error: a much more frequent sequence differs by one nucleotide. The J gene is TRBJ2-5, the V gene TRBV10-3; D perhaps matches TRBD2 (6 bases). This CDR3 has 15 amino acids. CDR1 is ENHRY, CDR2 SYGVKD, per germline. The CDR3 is CVISESGVGGETQYF. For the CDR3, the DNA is TGTGTCATCAGTGAGTCGGGGGTAGGAGGAGAGACCCAGTACTTC.

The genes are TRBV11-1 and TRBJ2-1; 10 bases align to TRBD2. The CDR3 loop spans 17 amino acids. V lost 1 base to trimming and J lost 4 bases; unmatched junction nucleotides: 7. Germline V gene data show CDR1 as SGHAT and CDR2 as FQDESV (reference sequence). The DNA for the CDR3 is TGTGCCAGCAGCTTAGTAGCGGGACTAGCGTCGTACAATGAGCAGTTCTTC. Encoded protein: CASSLVAGLASYNEQFF.

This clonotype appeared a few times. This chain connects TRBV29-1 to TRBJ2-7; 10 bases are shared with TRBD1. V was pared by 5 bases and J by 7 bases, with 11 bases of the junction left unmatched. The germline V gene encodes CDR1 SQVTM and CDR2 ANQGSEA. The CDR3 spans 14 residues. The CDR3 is CSVSTGTGVFEQYF. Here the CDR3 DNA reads TGCAGCGTTTCCACCGGGACAGGGGTTTTTGAGCAGTACTTC.

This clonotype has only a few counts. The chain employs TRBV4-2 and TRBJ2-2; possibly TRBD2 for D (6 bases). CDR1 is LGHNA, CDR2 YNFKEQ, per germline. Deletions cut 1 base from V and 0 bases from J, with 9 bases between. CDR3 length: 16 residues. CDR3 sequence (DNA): TGTGCCAGCAGCCAAGTCGTAGCGGCGAACACCGGGGAGCTGTTTTTT. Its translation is CASSQVVAANTGELFF.

The DNA for the CDR3 is TGTGCCAGCAGTACAACTAGCGGGAGATGGGTTGTGACAGATACGCAGTATTTT. This encodes CASSTTSGRWVVTDTQYF. The V call is TRBV12-3 or TRBV12-4, the J call TRBJ2-3, with TRBD2 matching 11 bases. The CDR3 sequence is 18 residues long. The J segment lost 3 bases and the V segment lost 5 bases, leaving 13 bases of the junction unmatched.

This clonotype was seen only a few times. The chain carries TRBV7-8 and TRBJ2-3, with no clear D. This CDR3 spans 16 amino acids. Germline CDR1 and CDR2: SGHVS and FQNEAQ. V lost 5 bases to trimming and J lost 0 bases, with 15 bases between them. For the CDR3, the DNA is TGTGCCAGCAGCGTACTCGGTTTGGGGAGCACAGATACGCAGTATTTT. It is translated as CASSVLGLGSTDTQYF.

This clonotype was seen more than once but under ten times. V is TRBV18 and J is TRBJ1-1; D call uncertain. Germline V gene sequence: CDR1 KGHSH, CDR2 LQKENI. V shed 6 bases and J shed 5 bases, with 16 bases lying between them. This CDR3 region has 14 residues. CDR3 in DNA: TGTGCCAGCTCCTCCGGGGAGCATTGGACTGAAGCTTTCTTT. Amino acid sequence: CASSSGEHWTEAFF.

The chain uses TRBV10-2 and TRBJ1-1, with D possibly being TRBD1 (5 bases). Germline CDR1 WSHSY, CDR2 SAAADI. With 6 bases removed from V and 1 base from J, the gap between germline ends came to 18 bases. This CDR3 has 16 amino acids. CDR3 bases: TGCGCCAGCAGCAACTTCACCGGGACGGGGAACACTGAAGCTTTCTTT. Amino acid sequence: CASSNFTGTGNTEAFF.

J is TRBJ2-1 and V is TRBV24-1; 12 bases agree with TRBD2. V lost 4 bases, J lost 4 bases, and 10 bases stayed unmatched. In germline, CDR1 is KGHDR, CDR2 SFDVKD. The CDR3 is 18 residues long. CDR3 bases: TGTGCCACCAGTGAGGCGGATACTAGCGGGAGGACTTACAATGAGCAGTTCTTC. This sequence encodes CATSEADTSGRTYNEQFF.

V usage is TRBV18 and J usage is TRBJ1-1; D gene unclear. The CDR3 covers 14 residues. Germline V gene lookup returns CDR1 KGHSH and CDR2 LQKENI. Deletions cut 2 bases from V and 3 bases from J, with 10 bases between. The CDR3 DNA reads TGTGCCAGCTCACCAGGTGGGTCGTACACTGAAGCTTTCTTT. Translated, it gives CASSPGGSYTEAFF.